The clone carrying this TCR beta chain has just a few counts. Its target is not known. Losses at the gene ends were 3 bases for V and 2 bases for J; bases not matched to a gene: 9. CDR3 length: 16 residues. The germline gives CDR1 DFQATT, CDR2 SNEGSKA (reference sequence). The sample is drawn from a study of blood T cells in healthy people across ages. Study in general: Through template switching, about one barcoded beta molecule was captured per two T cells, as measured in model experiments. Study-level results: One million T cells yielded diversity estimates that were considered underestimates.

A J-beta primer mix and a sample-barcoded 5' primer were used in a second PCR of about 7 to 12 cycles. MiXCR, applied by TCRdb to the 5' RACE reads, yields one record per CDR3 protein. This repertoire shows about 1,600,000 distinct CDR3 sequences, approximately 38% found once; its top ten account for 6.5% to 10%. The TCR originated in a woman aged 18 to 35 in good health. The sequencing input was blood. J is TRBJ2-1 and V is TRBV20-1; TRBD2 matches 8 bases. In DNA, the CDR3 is TGCAGTGCTAGGGGAGTAGGGCGGGAGGCCTACAATGAGCAGTTCTTC. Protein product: CSARGVGREAYNEQFF.